The entry below describes one T cell receptor beta chain. Three pairs of healthy female monozygous twins were the donors. The germline V and J ends were trimmed by 0 bases and 7 bases, with 13 bases remaining between them. CDR1 is LGHNA and CDR2 is YSLEER in the germline V gene. The CDR3 has 15 amino acids. Each CDR3 protein gets one entry after TCRdb re-called the 5' RACE reads with MiXCR. The table lists around 380,000 distinct CDR3 sequences, over 25% of them singletons, with 5.5% to 6.5% in the top ten. The sample comes from a study of identical twins' blood T cells. This sequence joins TRBV4-3 and TRBJ1-5, with D unresolved. The specimen was PBMCs. The sequence was collected from a woman aged 18-55 years in good health. CDR3 sequence (DNA): TGCGCCAGCAGCCAAGATCATAGAATCCTCCAGCCCCAGCATTTT. This encodes CASSQDHRILQPQHF.